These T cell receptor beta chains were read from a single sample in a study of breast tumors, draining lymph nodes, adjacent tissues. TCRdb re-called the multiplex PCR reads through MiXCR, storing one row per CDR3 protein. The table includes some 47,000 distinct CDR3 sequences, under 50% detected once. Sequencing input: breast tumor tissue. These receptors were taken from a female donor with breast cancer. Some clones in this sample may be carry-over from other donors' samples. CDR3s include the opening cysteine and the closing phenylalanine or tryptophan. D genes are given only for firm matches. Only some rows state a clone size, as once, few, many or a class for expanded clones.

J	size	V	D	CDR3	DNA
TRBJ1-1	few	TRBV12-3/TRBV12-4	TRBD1	CASSPSPGQGDTEAFF	TGTGCCAGCAGTCCGTCTCCAGGACAGGGAGACACTGAAGCTTTCTTT
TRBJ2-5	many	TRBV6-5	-	CASIKRLAKGQETQYF	TGTGCCAGCATTAAACGCCTAGCCAAGGGCCAAGAGACCCAGTACTTC
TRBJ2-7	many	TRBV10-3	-	CAISPGSPGYEQYF	TGTGCCATCAGTCCCGGTTCCCCCGGCTACGAGCAGTACTTC
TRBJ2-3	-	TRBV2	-	CASSGSITDTQYF	TGTGCCAGCAGTGGATCTATTACAGATACGCAGTATTTT
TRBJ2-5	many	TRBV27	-	CASSLFVGREETQYF	TGTGCCAGCAGTTTATTCGTGGGCCGAGAGGAGACCCAGTACTTC
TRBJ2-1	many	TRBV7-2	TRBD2	CASSLTSGRQNEQFF	TGTGCCAGCAGCTTAACTAGCGGGAGGCAAAATGAGCAGTTCTTC
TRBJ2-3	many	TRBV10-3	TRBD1	CAIRMGQGPADTQYF	TGTGCCATCAGAATGGGACAGGGTCCCGCAGATACGCAGTATTTT
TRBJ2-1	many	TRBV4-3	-	CASSPSAVWEAEQFF	TGCGCCAGCAGCCCATCTGCCGTATGGGAGGCTGAGCAGTTCTTC
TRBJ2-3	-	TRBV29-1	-	CSVELSTDTQYF	TGCAGCGTTGAACTTTCCACAGATACGCAGTATTTT
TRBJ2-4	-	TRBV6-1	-	CASSGRSAVENIQYF	TGTGCCAGCAGTGGTCGTTCTGCGGTCGAAAACATTCAGTACTTC
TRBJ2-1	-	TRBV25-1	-	CASASSTGPNEQFF	TGTGCCAGCGCCAGCAGCACGGGGCCCAATGAGCAGTTCTTC
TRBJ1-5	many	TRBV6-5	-	CASSYGDSNQPQHF	TGTGCCAGCAGTTACGGGGATAGCAATCAGCCCCAGCATTTT
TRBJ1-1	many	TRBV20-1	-	CSAKRAPRAFF	TGCAGTGCTAAGAGGGCCCCCAGAGCTTTCTTT
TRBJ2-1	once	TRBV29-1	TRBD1	CSGEETGGYGEQFF	TGCAGCGGGGAAGAGACAGGGGGCTATGGTGAGCAGTTCTTC
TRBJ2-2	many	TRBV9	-	CASSVGYANTGELFF	TGTGCCAGCAGCGTAGGGTACGCGAACACCGGGGAGCTGTTTTTT
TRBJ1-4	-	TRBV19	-	CASSLGGSPLHFGNEKLFF	-
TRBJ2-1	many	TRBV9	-	CASSATESSYNEQFF	TGTGCCAGCAGCGCCACCGAGAGCTCCTACAATGAGCAGTTCTTC
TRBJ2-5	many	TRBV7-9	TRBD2	CASSLAGGVLGETQYF	TGTGCCAGCAGCTTAGCGGGAGGGGTGCTAGGAGAGACCCAGTACTTC
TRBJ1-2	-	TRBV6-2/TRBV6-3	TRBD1	CASSHRGQTYGYTF	TGTGCCAGCAGTCACCGGGGACAGACATATGGCTACACCTTC
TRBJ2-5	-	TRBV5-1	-	CASGPEAGGGTQYF	TGCGCCAGCGGACCGGAGGCAGGCGGAGGGACCCAGTACTTC
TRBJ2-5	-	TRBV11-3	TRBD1	CASSRRQGRKEAQYF	TGTGCCAGCAGCAGGCGACAGGGAAGGAAAGAGGCCCAGTACTTC
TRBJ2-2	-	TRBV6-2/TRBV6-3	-	CASSLDWAGTGELFF	TGTGCCAGCAGTTTAGACTGGGCCGGGACCGGGGAGCTGTTTTTT
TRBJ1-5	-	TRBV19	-	CASSAQGQPQHF	TGTGCCAGTAGTGCCCAGGGGCAGCCCCAGCATTTT
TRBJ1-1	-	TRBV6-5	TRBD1	CASSPRAGGTEAFF	TGTGCCAGCAGCCCTAGGGCAGGGGGCACTGAAGCTTTCTTT
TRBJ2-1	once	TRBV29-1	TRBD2	CSQGLAEANEQFF	TGCAGCCAAGGACTAGCGGAGGCCAATGAGCAGTTCTTC
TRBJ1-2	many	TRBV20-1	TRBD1	CSAWDSHGYTF	TGCAGTGCTTGGGACAGTCATGGCTACACCTTC
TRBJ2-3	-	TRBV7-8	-	CCCGYSYNEQYF	TGCTGCTGCGGGTACTCCTACAATGAGCAGTATTTT
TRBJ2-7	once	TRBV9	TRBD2	CASSGREGPGVNYEQYF	TGTGCCAGCAGCGGGAGGGAGGGGCCGGGCGTGAACTACGAGCAGTACTTC
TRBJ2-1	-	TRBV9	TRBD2	CASSVSGRAGNEPFF	TGTGCCAGCAGCGTCAGCGGGAGGGCCGGCAATGAGCCGTTCTTC
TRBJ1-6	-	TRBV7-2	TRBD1	CASSSGGTGSDPPLHF	TGTGCCAGCAGCTCCGGCGGGACAGGTTCGGATCCACCCCTCCACTTT
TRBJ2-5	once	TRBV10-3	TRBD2	CAISEEAGGGETQYF	TGTGCCATCAGTGAGGAGGCGGGAGGAGGGGAGACCCAGTACTTC
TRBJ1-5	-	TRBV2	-	CASSAGTRFDQPQHF	TGTGCCAGCAGTGCCGGGACAAGGTTCGATCAGCCCCAGCATTTT
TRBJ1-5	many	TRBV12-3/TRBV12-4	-	CASNLRSNQPQHF	TGTGCCAGCAACCTTCGGAGCAATCAGCCCCAGCATTTT
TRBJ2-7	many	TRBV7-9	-	CASSLRSGTYEQYF	TGTGCCAGCAGCTTAAGGTCGGGCACCTACGAGCAGTACTTC
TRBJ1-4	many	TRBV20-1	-	CSALTATNEKLFF	TGCAGTGCTCTGACAGCAACTAATGAAAAACTGTTTTTT
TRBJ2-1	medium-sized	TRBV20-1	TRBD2	CSARGTSGIVLNEQFF	TGCAGTGCTAGAGGGACTAGCGGGATTGTTTTGAATGAGCAGTTCTTC
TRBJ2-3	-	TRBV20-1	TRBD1	CSADGQETQYF	TGCAGTGCCGATGGACAGGAAACGCAGTATTTT
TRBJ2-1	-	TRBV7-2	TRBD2	CASSLEGLAANGQLF	TGTGCCAGCAGCTTAGAGGGACTAGCTGCAAATGGGCAGCTCTTC
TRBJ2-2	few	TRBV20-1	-	CSARVLGVLATGELFF	TGCAGTGCTAGAGTGTTGGGGGTTCTTGCCACCGGGGAGCTGTTTTTT
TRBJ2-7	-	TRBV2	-	CASTSEYEQYF	TGTGCCAGCACTAGCGAGTACGAGCAGTACTTC
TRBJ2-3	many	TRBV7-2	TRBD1	CASSSRQGPADTQYF	TGTGCCAGCAGCTCTAGACAGGGTCCCGCAGATACGCAGTATTTT
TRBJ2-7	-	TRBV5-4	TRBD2	CASSFGGDGGAEQYF	TGTGCCAGCAGCTTTGGGGGAGACGGGGGGGCCGAGCAGTACTTC
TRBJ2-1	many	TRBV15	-	CATSRDRLLHEQFF	TGTGCCACCAGCAGAGATCGGCTGCTCCATGAGCAGTTCTTC
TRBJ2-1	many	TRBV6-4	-	CASSETPGIYNEQFF	TGTGCCAGCAGTGAAACCCCCGGGATCTACAATGAGCAGTTCTTC
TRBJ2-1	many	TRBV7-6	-	CASSLLASDEQFF	TGTGCCAGCAGCTTACTAGCTAGTGATGAGCAGTTCTTC
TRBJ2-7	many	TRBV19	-	CASSIFPRTSGSYEQYF	TGTGCCAGTAGTATATTTCCCCGGACTTCAGGTTCCTACGAGCAGTACTTC
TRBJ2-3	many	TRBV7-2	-	CASSLESRGGTDTQYF	TGTGCCAGCAGCTTAGAGTCTCGCGGGGGCACAGATACGCAGTATTTT
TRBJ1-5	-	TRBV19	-	CASSIRAGESYEHF	TGTGCCAGTAGTATTAGGGCCGGGGAGTCCTACGAGCATTTT
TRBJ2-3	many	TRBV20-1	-	CSSKRISTDTQYF	TGCAGTTCAAAGCGGATAAGCACAGATACGCAGTATTTT
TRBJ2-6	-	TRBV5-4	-	CASSPGSNVLTF	TGTGCCAGCAGCCCGGGGTCCAACGTCCTGACTTTC
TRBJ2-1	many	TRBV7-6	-	CASSLGPGQPYNEQFF	TGTGCCAGCAGCTTAGGGCCAGGCCAACCCTACAATGAGCAGTTCTTC
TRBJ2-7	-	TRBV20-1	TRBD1	CSARGTGGFEQYF	TGCAGTGCTAGAGGGACAGGGGGCTTTGAGCAGTACTTC
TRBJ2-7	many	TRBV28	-	CASSPRTRYYEQYF	TGTGCCAGCAGTCCCCGGACAAGATACTACGAGCAGTACTTC
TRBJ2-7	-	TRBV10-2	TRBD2	CASSPTSGSYEQYF	TGCGCCAGCAGTCCGACTAGCGGGAGTTACGAGCAGTACTTC
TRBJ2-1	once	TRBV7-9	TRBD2	CASSSPGGAYNEQFF	TGTGCCAGCAGCTCCCCCGGGGGGGCCTACAATGAGCAGTTCTTC
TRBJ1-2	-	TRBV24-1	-	CASPNYGYTF	TGTGCTAGCCCTAACTATGGCTACACCTTC
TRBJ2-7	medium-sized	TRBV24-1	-	CATSDGGRPYEQYF	TGTGCCACCAGTGACGGCGGACGACCCTACGAGCAGTACTTC
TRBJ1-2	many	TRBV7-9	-	CASSFGSVFTF	TGTGCCAGCAGCTTCGGGAGCGTATTCACCTTC
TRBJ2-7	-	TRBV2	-	CASSAGSAYEQYF	TGTGCCAGCAGTGCAGGGTCCGCCTACGAGCAGTACTTC